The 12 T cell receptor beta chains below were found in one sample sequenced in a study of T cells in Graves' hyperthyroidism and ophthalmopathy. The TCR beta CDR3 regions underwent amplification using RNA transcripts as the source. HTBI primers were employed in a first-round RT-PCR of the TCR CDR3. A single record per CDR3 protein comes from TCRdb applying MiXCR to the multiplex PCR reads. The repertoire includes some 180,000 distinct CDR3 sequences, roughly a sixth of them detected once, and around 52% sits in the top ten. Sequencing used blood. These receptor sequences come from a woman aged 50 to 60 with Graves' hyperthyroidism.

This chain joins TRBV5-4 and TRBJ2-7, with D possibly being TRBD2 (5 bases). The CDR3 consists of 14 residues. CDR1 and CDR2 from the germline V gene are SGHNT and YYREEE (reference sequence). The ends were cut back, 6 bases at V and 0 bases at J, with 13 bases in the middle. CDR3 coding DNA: TGTGCCAGCACCCCCGGGATTAACTCCTACGAGCAGTACTTC. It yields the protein CASTPGINSYEQYF.

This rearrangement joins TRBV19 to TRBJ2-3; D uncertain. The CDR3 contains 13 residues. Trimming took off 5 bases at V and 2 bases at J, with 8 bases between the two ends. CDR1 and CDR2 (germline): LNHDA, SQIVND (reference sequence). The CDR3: CASSVWTTDTQYF. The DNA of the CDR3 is TGTGCCAGTAGTGTTTGGACCACAGATACGCAGTATTTT.

The CDR3 bases are TGTGCCACCAGTGATTTTGGGGGCTCCTACAATGAGCAGTACTTC. The encoded protein is CATSDFGGSYNEQYF. The chain carries TRBV24-1 and TRBJ2-1; D might be TRBD1 (6 bases). The tail of the sequence fits TRBJ2-7 better, so the J call may be wrong. Per the germline V gene, CDR1 is KGHDR and CDR2 is SFDVKD. The CDR3 loop spans 15 amino acids.

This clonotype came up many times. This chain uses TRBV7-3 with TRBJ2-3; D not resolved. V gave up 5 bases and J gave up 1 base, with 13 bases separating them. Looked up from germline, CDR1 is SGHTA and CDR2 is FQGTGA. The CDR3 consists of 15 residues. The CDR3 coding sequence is TGTGCCAGCAGCAAAGACATCGGCGGCACAGATACGCAGTATTTT. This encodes CASSKDIGGTDTQYF.

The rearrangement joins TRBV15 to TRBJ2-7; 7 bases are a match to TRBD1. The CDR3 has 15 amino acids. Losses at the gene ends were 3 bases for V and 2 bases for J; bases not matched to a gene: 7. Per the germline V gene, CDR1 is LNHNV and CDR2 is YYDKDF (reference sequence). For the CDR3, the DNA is TGTGCCACCAGCAGCCTGGGGACAGCAACCTACGAGCAGTACTTC. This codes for CATSSLGTATYEQYF. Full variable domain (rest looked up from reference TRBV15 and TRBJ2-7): DAMVIQNPRYQVTQFGKPVTLSCSQTLNHNVMYWYQQKSSQAPKLLFHYYDKDFNNEADTPDNFQSRRPNTSFCFLDIRSPGLGDTAMYLCATSSLGTATYEQYFGPGTRLTVT.

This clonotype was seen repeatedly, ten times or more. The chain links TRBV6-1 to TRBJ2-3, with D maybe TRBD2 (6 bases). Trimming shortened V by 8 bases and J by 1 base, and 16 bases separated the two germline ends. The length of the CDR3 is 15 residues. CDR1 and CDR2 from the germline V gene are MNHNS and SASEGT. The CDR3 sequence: CASLLGTGRTDTQYF. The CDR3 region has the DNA TGTGCCAGCCTCCTGGGGACTGGACGCACAGATACGCAGTATTTT.

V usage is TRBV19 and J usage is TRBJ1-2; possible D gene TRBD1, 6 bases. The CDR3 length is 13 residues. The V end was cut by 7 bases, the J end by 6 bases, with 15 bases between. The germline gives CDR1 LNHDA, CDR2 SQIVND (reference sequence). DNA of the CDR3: TGTGCCAGTATGGGGGCAAACAGGGATGGCTACACCTTC. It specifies CASMGANRDGYTF.

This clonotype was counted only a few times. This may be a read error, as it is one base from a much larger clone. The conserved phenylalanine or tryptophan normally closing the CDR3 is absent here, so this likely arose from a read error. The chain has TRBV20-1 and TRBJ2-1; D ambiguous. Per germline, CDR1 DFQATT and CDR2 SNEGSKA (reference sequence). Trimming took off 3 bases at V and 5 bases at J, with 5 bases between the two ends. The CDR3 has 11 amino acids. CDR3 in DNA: TGCAGTGCTAGTCCAAACAATGAGCAGTTCGTC. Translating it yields CSASPNNEQFV.

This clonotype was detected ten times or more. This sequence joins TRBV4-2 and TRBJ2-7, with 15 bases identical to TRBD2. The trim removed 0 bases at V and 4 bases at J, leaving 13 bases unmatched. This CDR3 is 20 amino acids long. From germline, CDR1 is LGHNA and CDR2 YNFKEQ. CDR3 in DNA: TGTGCCAGCAGCCAAGATATCGATCCCGGGACTAGCGGGAGGTGGTACGAGCAGTACTTC. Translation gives CASSQDIDPGTSGRWYEQYF.

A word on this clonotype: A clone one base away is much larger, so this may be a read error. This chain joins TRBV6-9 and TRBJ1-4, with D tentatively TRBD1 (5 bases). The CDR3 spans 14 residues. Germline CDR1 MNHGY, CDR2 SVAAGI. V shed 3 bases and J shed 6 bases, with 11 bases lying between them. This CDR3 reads CASSYAGGDEKLFF. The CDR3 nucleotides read TGTGCCAGCAGTTACGCGGGGGGTGATGAAAAACTGTTTTTT.

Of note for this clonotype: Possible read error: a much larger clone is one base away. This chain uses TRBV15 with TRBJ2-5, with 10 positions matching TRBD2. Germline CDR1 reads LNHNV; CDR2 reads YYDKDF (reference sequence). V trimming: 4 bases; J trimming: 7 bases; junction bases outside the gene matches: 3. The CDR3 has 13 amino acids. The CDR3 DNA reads TGTGCCACCAGCAATATAGCGGGAGGGACCCAGTACTTC. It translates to CATSNIAGGTQYF.

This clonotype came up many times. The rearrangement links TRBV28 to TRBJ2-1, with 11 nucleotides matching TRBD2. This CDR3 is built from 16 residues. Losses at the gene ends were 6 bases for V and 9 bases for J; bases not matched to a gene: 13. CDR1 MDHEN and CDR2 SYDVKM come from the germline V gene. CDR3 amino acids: CASRGHTSGRTVEQFF. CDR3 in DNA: TGTGCCAGCAGGGGTCATACTAGCGGGAGAACGGTTGAGCAGTTCTTC. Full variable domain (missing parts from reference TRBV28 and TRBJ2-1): DVKVTQSSRYLVKRTGEKVFLECVQDMDHENMFWYRQDPGLGLRLIYFSYDVKMKEKGDIPEGYSVSREKKERFSLILESASTNQTSMYLCASRGHTSGRTVEQFFGPGTRLTVL.